This T cell receptor beta chain was sequenced in a study of spatial heterogeneity in lung cancer. Study-wide background: As counted in raw reads, each unique TCR and UMI combination appeared more than ten times on average. Findings and caveats of the study: The appearance of ubiquitous expanded tumor TCRs in blood was greater at resection than follow-up.

Time point defined: sample taken at primary tumor resection. The authors sequenced whole RNA from tumor, nontumor lung or frozen PBMC without sorting. There are many counts of this clonotype. Antigen unknown. Every molecule of TCR cDNA had its own unique molecular identifier. TCRdb re-called the 5' RACE reads through MiXCR, storing one row per CDR3 protein. In the table there are tens of thousands of distinct CDR3 sequences, approximately 12% of which are singletons. Sequencing used PBMCs, obtained at surgery. This TCR derives from a male donor with early-stage non-small cell lung cancer.

CDR3 loop: CASSEDRFPYEQYF. CDR3 nucleotides: TGTGCCAGCAGCGAAGACAGGTTTCCCTACGAGCAGTACTTC. The rearrangement joins TRBV6-5 to TRBJ2-7, with D perhaps matching TRBD1 (6 bases). The CDR3 runs 14 residues. The germline V gene has CDR1 MNHEY and CDR2 SVGAGI. V was cut by 6 bases and J by 2 bases, with 14 bases left in between.